Listed below are T cell receptor beta chains from one sample, sequenced in a study of shared clonotypes between healthy human individuals. This table comes from immunoSEQ multiplex PCR, and its TCRdb copy is limited to in-frame clones, with some not included. The table includes approximately 2.5 million clones, 93% detected once. The specimen sequenced was naive CD4+ T cells from PBMCs. Receptor source: a man between 18 and 29 years old in good health. Some clones in this sample may be carry-over from other donors' samples. Both conserved end residues are part of each CDR3. A D gene is named only where the DNA matches it firmly. The size of a clone is reported for some rows only, either as once, few or many, or as a class for expanded clones.

d_gene | j_gene | abundance | v_gene | CDR3nt | CDR3aa
. | TRBJ2-6 | . | TRBV5-1 | TGCGCCAGCAGTCTCCAAGACTGGATCTTCTCTGGGGCCAACGTCCTGACTTTC | CASSLQDWIFSGANVLTF
TRBD1 | TRBJ2-3 | . | TRBV5-1 | TGCGCCAGCAGCATTACAGGGGGGTCAGATACGCAGTATTTT | CASSITGGSDTQYF
. | TRBJ2-5 | . | TRBV9 | TGTGCCAGCAGCGCTCAAGAGACCCAGTACTTC | CASSAQETQYF
TRBD1 | TRBJ1-1 | . | TRBV5-1 | TGCGCCAGCAGCTTAGGACAGGACTTTTCTGAAGCTTTCTTT | CASSLGQDFSEAFF
. | TRBJ1-5 | . | TRBV18 | TGTGCCAGCTCACCACCGGGGGAGGGTAGCAATCAGCCCCAGCATTTT | CASSPPGEGSNQPQHF
. | TRBJ1-3 | . | TRBV6-6 | TGTGCCAGCAGCTGGAACTCTGGAAACACCATATATTTT | CASSWNSGNTIYF
. | TRBJ2-7 | . | TRBV11-2 | TGTGCCAGCAGCTCCACCCAAGGCAGGGGTTACGAGCAGTACTTC | CASSSTQGRGYEQYF
. | TRBJ1-5 | once | TRBV27 | TGTGCCCCGCGGGGTACAAGTCGGAATCAGCCCCAGCATTTT | CAPRGTSRNQPQHF
TRBD2 | TRBJ2-3 | . | TRBV7-9 | TGTGCCAGCACGGCGGGAGTCTCTAGCACAGATACGCAGTATTTT | CASTAGVSSTDTQYF
. | TRBJ1-1 | few | TRBV9 | TGTGCCAGCAGCGCATATGGGAACACTGAAGCTTTCTTT | CASSAYGNTEAFF
. | TRBJ1-5 | . | TRBV4-1 | TGCGCCAGCAGCCAAGAGTCCTGGGGCCCCCAGCATTTT | CASSQESWGPQHF
TRBD1 | TRBJ1-2 | . | TRBV2 | TGTGCCATCTCTGAGGGGACAGGGCGGGTTAACTATGGCTACACCTTC | CAISEGTGRVNYGYTF
TRBD1 | TRBJ2-2 | once | TRBV19 | TGTGCCAGTAGGGCCGGGACAGGGCGGACCGGGGAGCTGTTTTTT | CASRAGTGRTGELFF
. | TRBJ2-3 | . | TRBV5-4 | TGTGCCAGCAGCCTTGGCCGCCCCCGAACGGCTACAGATACGCAGTATTTT | CASSLGRPRTATDTQYF
TRBD2 | TRBJ2-7 | . | TRBV28 | TGTGCCAGCAGTTTCTGGGACTTAGCGGGGAGCTCCTACGAGCAGTACTTC | CASSFWDLAGSSYEQYF
. | TRBJ2-2 | . | TRBV27 | TGTGCCAGCAGTTTTCGGAACACCGGGGAGCTGTTTTTT | CASSFRNTGELFF